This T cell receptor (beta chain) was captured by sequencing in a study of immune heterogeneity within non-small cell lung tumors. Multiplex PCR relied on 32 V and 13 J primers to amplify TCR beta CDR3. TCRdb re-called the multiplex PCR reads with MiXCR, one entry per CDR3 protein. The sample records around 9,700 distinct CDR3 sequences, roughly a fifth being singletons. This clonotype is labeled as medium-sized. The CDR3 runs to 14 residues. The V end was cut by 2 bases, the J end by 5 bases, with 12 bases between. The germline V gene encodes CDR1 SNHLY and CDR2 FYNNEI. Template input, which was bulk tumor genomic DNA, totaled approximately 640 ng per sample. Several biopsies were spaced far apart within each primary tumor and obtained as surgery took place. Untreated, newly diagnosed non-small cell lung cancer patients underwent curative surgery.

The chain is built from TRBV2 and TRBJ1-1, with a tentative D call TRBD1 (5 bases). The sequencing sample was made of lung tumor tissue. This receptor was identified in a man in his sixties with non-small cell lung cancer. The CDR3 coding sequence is TGTGCCAGCAGTGAATCAAACCGGGGGACTGAAGCTTTCTTT. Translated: CASSESNRGTEAFF.